These T cell receptor beta chains were read from a single sample in a study of cytomegalovirus exposure and HLA in healthy donors. Sequencing was performed with immunoSEQ multiplex PCR; in TCRdb, only in-frame clones are kept and a portion is missing. This sample's clone table lists tens of thousands of clones. Sample: PBMCs. The receptors derive from a man over 45 in good health and CMV-seropositive. CDR3s include the opening cysteine and the closing phenylalanine or tryptophan. The order of the fields is CDR3 DNA, CDR3 protein, J gene, V gene, D gene. D genes are given only for firm matches.

cdr3_nt: TGTGCCAGTACCCTTGGGAGGGGACAGGGATACCAGCCCCAGCATTTT
cdr3_aa: CASTLGRGQGYQPQHF
j_call: TRBJ1-5
v_call: TRBV19
d_call: TRBD1

cdr3_nt: TGTGCCAGCAGTCAAACCGGGACAGGGATAAACAATGAGCAGTTCTTC
cdr3_aa: CASSQTGTGINNEQFF
j_call: TRBJ2-1
v_call: TRBV6-4
d_call: TRBD1

cdr3_nt: TGCGCCAGCAGCCCAGGGACTAGCGGGAGGTACAATGAGCAGTTCTTC
cdr3_aa: CASSPGTSGRYNEQFF
j_call: TRBJ2-1
v_call: TRBV4-3
d_call: TRBD2

cdr3_nt: TGTGCCAGCAGAGGGCTAGCCTACTACAATGAGCAGTTCTTC
cdr3_aa: CASRGLAYYNEQFF
j_call: TRBJ2-1
v_call: TRBV6-1
d_call: -

cdr3_nt: TGTGCCAGCAGCTTGTTAGCGGGAGATACGCAGTATTTT
cdr3_aa: CASSLLAGDTQYF
j_call: TRBJ2-3
v_call: TRBV5-4
d_call: TRBD2

cdr3_nt: TGTGCCAGCAGCTACCACTCCGAGCAGTACTTC
cdr3_aa: CASSYHSEQYF
j_call: TRBJ2-7
v_call: TRBV28
d_call: -

cdr3_nt: TGTGCCAGCAGTTACCATCAGGGTGCCTACACCTTC
cdr3_aa: CASSYHQGAYTF
j_call: TRBJ1-2
v_call: TRBV6-5
d_call: -

cdr3_nt: TGTGCCAGCAGTTACTCGAGGGACAGATTCACAGATACGCAGTATTTT
cdr3_aa: CASSYSRDRFTDTQYF
j_call: TRBJ2-3
v_call: TRBV6-5
d_call: TRBD1

cdr3_nt: TGTGCCAGCAGCTTCCGAGGGCTAGCGGGACTTAACACCGGGGAGCTGTTTTTT
cdr3_aa: CASSFRGLAGLNTGELFF
j_call: TRBJ2-2
v_call: TRBV7-9
d_call: TRBD2

cdr3_nt: TGTGCCTGGAGCCCACCCCAGCGGGATGAGCAGTTCTTC
cdr3_aa: CAWSPPQRDEQFF
j_call: TRBJ2-1
v_call: TRBV30
d_call: -

cdr3_nt: TGTGCCAGCAGACTACCGGGGGGCGGGGAGACCCAGTACTTC
cdr3_aa: CASRLPGGGETQYF
j_call: TRBJ2-5
v_call: TRBV6-6
d_call: -

cdr3_nt: TGTGCCAGCAGCTTGGTGGGCCCCATCAGCGGGGGGAGCTACACCTTC
cdr3_aa: CASSLVGPISGGSYTF
j_call: TRBJ1-2
v_call: TRBV5-6
d_call: -

cdr3_nt: TGTGCCAGCAGCTTAGGTGGGACTTCCTACGAGCAGTACTTC
cdr3_aa: CASSLGGTSYEQYF
j_call: TRBJ2-7
v_call: TRBV7-2
d_call: -

cdr3_nt: TGTGCCAGCAGTTTTGTAGGGGGATTCTATGGCTACACCTTC
cdr3_aa: CASSFVGGFYGYTF
j_call: TRBJ1-2
v_call: TRBV27
d_call: -

cdr3_nt: TGTGCCAGCAGCTTAGCGGGACAGAATGGAAACACCATATATTTT
cdr3_aa: CASSLAGQNGNTIYF
j_call: TRBJ1-3
v_call: TRBV7-9
d_call: TRBD1

cdr3_nt: TGTGCCACCAGCAGAGATTCTCGGCGGCGGACAGGGGATGGCTACACCTTC
cdr3_aa: CATSRDSRRRTGDGYTF
j_call: TRBJ1-2
v_call: TRBV15
d_call: TRBD1

cdr3_nt: TGTGCCTGGAGTGTCTGGGAGGGAATAGGTAATGAGCAGTTCTTC
cdr3_aa: CAWSVWEGIGNEQFF
j_call: TRBJ2-1
v_call: TRBV30
d_call: TRBD2

cdr3_nt: TGCAGCGTTGAAGATGTGGGGGGGCCCCGCGAAAAACTGTTTTTT
cdr3_aa: CSVEDVGGPREKLFF
j_call: TRBJ1-4
v_call: TRBV29-1
d_call: -

cdr3_nt: TGTGCCAGCAGCTTATTCCCTTCCTACGAGCAGTACTTC
cdr3_aa: CASSLFPSYEQYF
j_call: TRBJ2-7
v_call: TRBV7-9
d_call: -

cdr3_nt: TGTGCCACCAGCACAGGGACTAGCGGGAGTTACGAGCAGTACTTC
cdr3_aa: CATSTGTSGSYEQYF
j_call: TRBJ2-7
v_call: TRBV15
d_call: TRBD2

cdr3_nt: TGTGCCAGCAGCTTAGGCCCAGCGGGTTACACTGAAGCTTTCTTT
cdr3_aa: CASSLGPAGYTEAFF
j_call: TRBJ1-1
v_call: TRBV7-9
d_call: -

cdr3_nt: TGTGCCAGTAGTTTTAAGACAGGGGCACCCACTGAAGCTTTCTTT
cdr3_aa: CASSFKTGAPTEAFF
j_call: TRBJ1-1
v_call: TRBV19
d_call: TRBD1